This TCR beta chain was captured by sequencing in a study of tumor-infiltrating lymphocytes in glioblastoma multiforme (dated by TCRdb to about 2017). For context, the study as a whole: To test whether intratumoral genomic heterogeneity fosters TIL diversity, the study jointly examined somatic mutations, TIL diversity and immune response activity. Results and caveats for the whole study, not just this receptor: Clone frequencies may be distorted by RNA-based TCR sequencing because unequal numbers of TCR transcripts are carried by T cells. Generalizability was limited because only one glioblastoma patient was included in the TCR and somatic mutation analysis. T cells were not sorted into functional subsets, and such sorting was noted by the authors as a future improvement.

With regard to this clonotype: There is no known antigen for this receptor. The input lacks base qualities; no much larger clone sits a single base away.

The AllPrep DNA/RNA mini kit was used to purify genomic DNA and total RNA at the same time from each of the ten or so tumor samples. Every RNA sample had an RNA integrity number above 6.5 and an OD 260/280 ratio above 1.9. Using a modified ARM-PCR protocol with multiple V-beta primers and a C-beta primer, the team built TCRB libraries from RNA through three nested multiplex PCR rounds. ProtoScript II Reverse Transcriptase and a C-beta primer were used to synthesize TCRB-specific cDNA from roughly 0.5 ug total RNA. The description of the TCRB libraries did not mention any unique molecular identifiers. In the third PCR, barcodes and adapters were added over roughly 25 cycles using Deep VentR (exo-) polymerase, and bands of 250-500 bp were then gel purified. TCRB libraries were sequenced on an Illumina HiSeq 2500 with 250 bp paired-end reads. The paper's processing steps were these. Trimmomatic was used to clean reads, FLASH to merge reads, MiGEC to assign V, D and J segments, and VDJtools to perform the analysis. The Shannon-Wiener diversity index, calculated using VDJtools, was used to quantify repertoire diversity. TCRdb reprocessed the public reads (quality trimming at Q25 with fastp, clone calling with MiXCR) and kept in-frame beta chains. All rows with the same CDR3 protein become a single entry with the most common DNA and genes. These V and J calls are TCRdb output, not the study's own analysis. The sample data list around 15,000 distinct CDR3 sequences, and roughly 73% of these were observed just once. The ten largest clones take up over 35% of the sample.

From a lookup of the germline V gene, CDR1 and CDR2 are ENHRY and SYGVKD. The CDR3, cysteine through phenylalanine, is 17 amino acids long. Only the CDR3 portion is preserved as DNA: 51 bases, with reading frame beginning at the first base. Clipping removes 2 bases from V and 5 bases from J, with 6 as the unmatched junction base count. The origin of this receptor is a male donor with glioblastoma. Recombination linked TRBV10-3 to TRBJ2-1; TRBD2 aligns with 13 central bases. Sequencing used brain tumor tissue. CDR3 loop: CAISEPGLAGTDNEQFF. Here is the DNA: TGTGCCATCAGTGAGCCGGGACTAGCGGGGACCGACAATGAGCAGTTCTTC.